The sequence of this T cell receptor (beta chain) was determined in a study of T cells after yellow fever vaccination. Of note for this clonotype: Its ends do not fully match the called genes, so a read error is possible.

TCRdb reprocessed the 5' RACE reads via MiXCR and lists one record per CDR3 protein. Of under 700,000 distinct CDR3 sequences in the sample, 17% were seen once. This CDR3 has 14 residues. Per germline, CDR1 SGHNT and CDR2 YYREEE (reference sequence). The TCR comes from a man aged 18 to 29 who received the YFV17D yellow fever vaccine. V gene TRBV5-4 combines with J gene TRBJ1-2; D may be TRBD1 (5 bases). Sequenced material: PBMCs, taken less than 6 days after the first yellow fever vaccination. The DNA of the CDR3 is TGTGCCAGCAGCTTGGAGGCAGGGAACTCTGGCTACACCTTC. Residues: CASSLEAGNSGYTF.